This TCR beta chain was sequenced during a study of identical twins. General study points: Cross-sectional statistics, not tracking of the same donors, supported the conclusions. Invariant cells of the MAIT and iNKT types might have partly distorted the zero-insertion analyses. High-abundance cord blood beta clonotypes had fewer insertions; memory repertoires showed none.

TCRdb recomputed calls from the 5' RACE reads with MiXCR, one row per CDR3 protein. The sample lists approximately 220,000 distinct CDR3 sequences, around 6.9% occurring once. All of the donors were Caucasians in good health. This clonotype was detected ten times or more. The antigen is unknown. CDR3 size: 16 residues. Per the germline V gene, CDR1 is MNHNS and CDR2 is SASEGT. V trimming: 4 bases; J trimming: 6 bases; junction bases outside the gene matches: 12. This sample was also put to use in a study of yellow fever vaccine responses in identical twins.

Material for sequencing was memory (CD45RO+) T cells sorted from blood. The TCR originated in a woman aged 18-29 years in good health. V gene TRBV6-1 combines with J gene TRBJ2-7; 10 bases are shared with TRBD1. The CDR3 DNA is TGTGCCAGCAGTGCCCGCTCCGGGACAGGGGCTTCCGAGCAGTACTTC. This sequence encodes CASSARSGTGASEQYF.